These T cell receptor beta chains were read from a single sample in a study of cytomegalovirus exposure and HLA in healthy donors. This table comes from immunoSEQ multiplex PCR, and its TCRdb copy is limited to in-frame clones, with some not included. The sample carries 120,000 or so clones, about 79% recorded once. The sequencing input was PBMCs. These receptors originate from a man younger than 35 in good health and CMV-seronegative. CDR3s include the opening cysteine and the closing phenylalanine or tryptophan. Fields, in order: CDR3 DNA, CDR3 protein, D gene, J gene, V gene, clone size. D genes are given only for firm matches. Clone size is not always given. Where it is, it says once, few, many or a class for expanded clones.

DNA: TGTGCCAGCAGTCACAACCCCGGGACTAGCGGGAGAGTTACCGGGGAGCTGTTTTTT
CDR3: CASSHNPGTSGRVTGELFF
D: TRBD2
J: TRBJ2-2
V: TRBV9
size: few

DNA: TGCGCCAGCAGCCAATCAGGGGGCATTATTGGGGAGCTGTTTTTT
CDR3: CASSQSGGIIGELFF
D: TRBD1
J: TRBJ2-2
V: TRBV4-3
size: NA

DNA: TGCAGCCACCCTGAGGCTTGTGGCTACACCTTC
CDR3: CSHPEACGYTF
D: NA
J: TRBJ1-2
V: TRBV29-1
size: NA

DNA: TGTGCCAGCAGCTTATTAGGACTAGCGGGAAACGAGCAGTACTTC
CDR3: CASSLLGLAGNEQYF
D: TRBD2
J: TRBJ2-7
V: TRBV7-2
size: NA

DNA: TGTGCCAGCAGCTTCCAGGGACAGGGAGCCACTGAAGCTTTCTTT
CDR3: CASSFQGQGATEAFF
D: TRBD1
J: TRBJ1-1
V: TRBV7-3
size: NA

DNA: TGTGCCAGCAGCCAGGGACAGGGTTTTGAAAAACTGTTTTTT
CDR3: CASSQGQGFEKLFF
D: TRBD1
J: TRBJ1-4
V: TRBV7-2
size: NA

DNA: TGTGCCAGCAGCTCGACCCTCGGGACAGGGGGAGGAAACACCATATATTTT
CDR3: CASSSTLGTGGGNTIYF
D: TRBD1
J: TRBJ1-3
V: TRBV11-2
size: NA

DNA: TGTGCCAGCAGCTTAGTATCTAATACCTACGAGCAGTACTTC
CDR3: CASSLVSNTYEQYF
D: NA
J: TRBJ2-7
V: TRBV7-9
size: NA

DNA: TGTGCCTGGAGTGTAGTCGGTAGGACAGGGGGCCCCTACAATGAGCAGTTCTTC
CDR3: CAWSVVGRTGGPYNEQFF
D: TRBD1
J: TRBJ2-1
V: TRBV30
size: NA

DNA: TGTGCCAGCAGCCAAGTAGCGGGAGCCGCAGATACGCAGTATTTT
CDR3: CASSQVAGAADTQYF
D: TRBD2
J: TRBJ2-3
V: TRBV14
size: once

DNA: TGTGCCAGCAGTGAGGGGCACGCTTTCACAGATACGCAGTATTTT
CDR3: CASSEGHAFTDTQYF
D: NA
J: TRBJ2-3
V: TRBV2
size: NA

DNA: TGTGCCAGCAGCTCCCGCAGACTAGCGGGGCAGAATGAGCAGTTCTTC
CDR3: CASSSRRLAGQNEQFF
D: TRBD2
J: TRBJ2-1
V: TRBV5-4
size: NA

DNA: TGTGCCAGCAGCAAACAACCCCTCTCAGATACGCAGTATTTT
CDR3: CASSKQPLSDTQYF
D: NA
J: TRBJ2-3
V: TRBV7-3
size: once

DNA: TGTGCCAGCATTCCTACGGGACAGGGGAACACTGAAGCTTTCTTT
CDR3: CASIPTGQGNTEAFF
D: TRBD1
J: TRBJ1-1
V: TRBV27
size: NA

DNA: TGTGCCTGGACCCCCCTCAATGAGCAGTTCTTC
CDR3: CAWTPLNEQFF
D: NA
J: TRBJ2-1
V: TRBV30
size: NA

DNA: TGTGCCAGCTCACCCCGGGCTCCGGACTCAAGTAATTCACCCCTCCACTTT
CDR3: CASSPRAPDSSNSPLHF
D: NA
J: TRBJ1-6
V: TRBV18
size: NA

DNA: TGTGCTAGTGGCCTAGGAACGGGGACTAGCGGGAGATGGGGGCTTTATAGCTCCTACAATGAGCAGTTCTTC
CDR3: CASGLGTGTSGRWGLYSSYNEQFF
D: TRBD2
J: TRBJ2-1
V: TRBV12-5
size: NA

DNA: TGTGCCAGCAGCACTAGCGGGAGTGTCAATGAGCAGTTCTTC
CDR3: CASSTSGSVNEQFF
D: TRBD2
J: TRBJ2-1
V: TRBV9
size: few

DNA: TGTGCCAGCAGCTTAGCGCAAGAGAGTAATGAAAAACTGTTTTTT
CDR3: CASSLAQESNEKLFF
D: NA
J: TRBJ1-4
V: TRBV7-9
size: NA

DNA: TGTGCCAGCAGTCGGGCAGGGGGCTCGATAAATGGCTACACCTTC
CDR3: CASSRAGGSINGYTF
D: TRBD1
J: TRBJ1-2
V: TRBV6-5
size: NA

DNA: TGTGCCAGCACCGGACTAGCGGGAACAGATACGCAGTATTTT
CDR3: CASTGLAGTDTQYF
D: TRBD2
J: TRBJ2-3
V: TRBV18
size: NA

DNA: TGTGCCAGCGGTTCCGGGGCTAGCGCTTCCTACGAGCAGTACTTC
CDR3: CASGSGASASYEQYF
D: NA
J: TRBJ2-7
V: TRBV6-6
size: once

DNA: TGTGCCATCAGTTCCGGACAGGCCTCATTAACTAATGAAAAACTGTTTTTT
CDR3: CAISSGQASLTNEKLFF
D: TRBD1
J: TRBJ1-4
V: TRBV10-3
size: NA

DNA: TGTGCCAGCAGATTAGCGGGAGGGAAAGAGACCCAGTACTTC
CDR3: CASRLAGGKETQYF
D: TRBD2
J: TRBJ2-5
V: TRBV2
size: NA

DNA: TGTGCCAGCTCACCACAGGGGGTTGATACGCAGTATTTT
CDR3: CASSPQGVDTQYF
D: NA
J: TRBJ2-3
V: TRBV18
size: NA

DNA: TGTGCCAGCAGTTGGGACAGGGGGAACTATGGCTACACCTTC
CDR3: CASSWDRGNYGYTF
D: TRBD1
J: TRBJ1-2
V: TRBV27
size: NA

DNA: TGTGCCAGTAGTATAGTCGGGACTGAATTTCGGCCCCAGCATTTT
CDR3: CASSIVGTEFRPQHF
D: NA
J: TRBJ1-5
V: TRBV19
size: NA

DNA: TGCGCCAGCAGCTTGGGTGGGGGACAGTCGAACACTGAAGCTTTCTTT
CDR3: CASSLGGGQSNTEAFF
D: TRBD1
J: TRBJ1-1
V: TRBV5-1
size: NA